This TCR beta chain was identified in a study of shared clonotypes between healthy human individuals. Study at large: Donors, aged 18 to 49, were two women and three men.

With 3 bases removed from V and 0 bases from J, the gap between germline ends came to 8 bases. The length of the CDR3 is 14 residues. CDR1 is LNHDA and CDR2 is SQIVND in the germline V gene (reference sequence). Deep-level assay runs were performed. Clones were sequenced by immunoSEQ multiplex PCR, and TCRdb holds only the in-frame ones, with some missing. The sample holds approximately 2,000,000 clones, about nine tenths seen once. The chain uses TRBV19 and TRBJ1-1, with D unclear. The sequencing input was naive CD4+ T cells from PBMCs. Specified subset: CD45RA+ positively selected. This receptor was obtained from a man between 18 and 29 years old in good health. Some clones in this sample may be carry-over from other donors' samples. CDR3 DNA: TGTGCCAGTAGTATTGTCAGCATGAACACTGAAGCTTTCTTT. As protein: CASSIVSMNTEAFF.